This is a list of T cell receptor beta chains from one sample in a study of cytomegalovirus exposure and HLA in healthy donors. Libraries were prepared by immunoSEQ multiplex PCR; TCRdb keeps only in-frame clonotypes and omits some of them. Of roughly 290,000 clones listed, about 80% are singletons. The sample consisted of PBMCs. The receptor source for this set is a girl aged 2 to 9 in good health and CMV-seronegative. CDR3s include the opening cysteine and the closing phenylalanine or tryptophan. A D gene is named only where the DNA matches it firmly. The listing skips clone size in some rows; elsewhere it reads once, few, many or a size class.

TRBV19	TRBD1	.	TRBJ2-1	CASSIQGAYEQFF	TGTGCCAGTAGTATCCAGGGGGCTTATGAGCAGTTCTTC
TRBV7-9	.	.	TRBJ2-3	CASSPTMGTDTQYF	TGTGCCAGCAGCCCTACCATGGGCACAGATACGCAGTATTTT
TRBV19	TRBD1	.	TRBJ1-2	CASRPEGAPGYGYTF	TGTGCCAGTAGGCCCGAGGGGGCTCCCGGCTATGGCTACACCTTC
TRBV27	.	.	TRBJ2-5	CASSLTTGSGKTQYF	TGTGCCAGCAGTTTGACTACAGGGTCGGGTAAGACCCAGTACTTC
TRBV5-1	.	few	TRBJ2-7	CASSTDSEQYF	TGCGCCAGCAGCACCGACAGCGAGCAGTACTTC
TRBV27	TRBD1	.	TRBJ1-2	CASRHRTGYLYGYTF	TGTGCCAGCAGACATCGGACAGGGTACCTCTATGGCTACACCTTC
TRBV7-6	.	.	TRBJ1-2	CASSLDGAMGYTF	TGTGCCAGCAGCTTAGACGGTGCAATGGGCTACACCTTC
TRBV6-5	.	few	TRBJ2-7	CASSYSPSPNEQYF	TGTGCCAGCAGTTACTCGCCTAGCCCCAACGAGCAGTACTTC
TRBV6-5	.	.	TRBJ2-7	CASKTGKGREQYF	TGTGCCAGCAAAACCGGGAAAGGGCGCGAGCAGTACTTC
TRBV4-1	TRBD1	.	TRBJ2-7	CASSQVASFRGQGRYEQYF	TGCGCCAGCAGCCAAGTGGCATCGTTTAGGGGACAGGGTAGGTACGAGCAGTACTTC
TRBV7-9	.	.	TRBJ1-2	CASSLQQGTIGYTF	TGTGCCAGCAGCTTACAACAGGGCACTATTGGCTACACCTTC
TRBV10-1	.	.	TRBJ2-7	CASSESFLGGYYEQYF	TGCGCCAGCAGTGAGTCTTTTCTAGGGGGTTACTACGAGCAGTACTTC
TRBV28	TRBD1	.	TRBJ2-7	CASSFGTGVRYEQYF	TGTGCCAGCAGTTTTGGGACAGGGGTTAGATACGAGCAGTACTTC
TRBV4-2	.	.	TRBJ2-7	CASSQEGVPYEQYF	TGTGCCAGCAGCCAAGAAGGGGTACCCTACGAGCAGTACTTC
TRBV28	.	.	TRBJ2-1	CASSWRTGEQFF	TGTGCCAGCAGTTGGCGGACTGGGGAGCAGTTCTTC
TRBV30	TRBD2	.	TRBJ2-1	CAARGTSGSEQFF	TGTGCCGCTAGGGGGACTAGCGGGAGCGAACAGTTCTTC
TRBV19	TRBD1	.	TRBJ1-5	CASSLRDRGHGNQPQHF	TGTGCCAGCTCCCTCCGGGACAGGGGGCATGGCAATCAGCCCCAGCATTTT
TRBV2	TRBD2	.	TRBJ2-1	CASTGLAGGRAYNEQFF	TGTGCCAGTACGGGACTAGCGGGGGGGCGGGCCTACAATGAGCAGTTCTTC
TRBV29-1	.	.	TRBJ2-1	CSGGVNEQFF	TGCAGCGGCGGGGTCAATGAGCAGTTCTTC
TRBV7-6	TRBD1	.	TRBJ2-7	CASSLEGGWYEQYF	TGTGCCAGCAGCTTAGAAGGGGGCTGGTACGAGCAGTACTTC